The TCR beta chain under discussion was sequenced for a study of T-cell reconstitution after alpha-beta-depleted transplantation in children. Study observations and caveats: Newly produced T cells mostly accounted for T-cell counts and diversity one year post-transplant. Alpha-beta T cells present about two months after transplant were reported to originate from several hundred expanded graft clones.

This clonotype was found a few times. The target antigen is unknown. The CDR3 is 11 residues long. The V gene lost 2 bases and the J gene lost 7 bases, with 4 bases spanning the gap. Germline V gene lookup returns CDR1 MNHEY and CDR2 SMNVEV (reference sequence). Library preparation (for TCRbeta) was performed with unique molecular identifiers. TCRdb called the PCR reads again in MiXCR, with one record for every CDR3 protein. The data contain about 290,000 distinct CDR3 sequences, almost 8% of them singletons. The clonotype originates from a female patient aged 2-10 years who had a stem cell transplant for Fanconi anemia, so the T cells may come from the graft donor. The V and J genes are TRBV27 and TRBJ2-3; no clear D gene. Source: peripheral blood, taken 360 days after TCRalphabeta/CD19-depleted stem cell transplant. The DNA for the CDR3 is TGTGCCAGCAGTTTAGGCCATACGCAGTATTTT. Translated, it gives CASSLGHTQYF.